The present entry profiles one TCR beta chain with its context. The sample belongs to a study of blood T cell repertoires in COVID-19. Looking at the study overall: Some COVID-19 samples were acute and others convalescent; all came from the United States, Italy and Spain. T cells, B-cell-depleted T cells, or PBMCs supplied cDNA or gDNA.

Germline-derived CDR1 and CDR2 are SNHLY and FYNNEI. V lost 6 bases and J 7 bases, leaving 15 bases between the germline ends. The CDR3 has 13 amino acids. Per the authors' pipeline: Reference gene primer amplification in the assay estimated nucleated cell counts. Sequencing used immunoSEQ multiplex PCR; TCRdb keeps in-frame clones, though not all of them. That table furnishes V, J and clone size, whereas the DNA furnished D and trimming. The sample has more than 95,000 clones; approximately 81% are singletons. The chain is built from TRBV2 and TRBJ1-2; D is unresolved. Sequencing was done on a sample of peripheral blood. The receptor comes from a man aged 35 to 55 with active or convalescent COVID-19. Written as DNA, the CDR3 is TGTGCCAGCAGCCTCGGTGGAGGTGGTGGCTACACCTTC. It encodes CASSLGGGGGYTF.